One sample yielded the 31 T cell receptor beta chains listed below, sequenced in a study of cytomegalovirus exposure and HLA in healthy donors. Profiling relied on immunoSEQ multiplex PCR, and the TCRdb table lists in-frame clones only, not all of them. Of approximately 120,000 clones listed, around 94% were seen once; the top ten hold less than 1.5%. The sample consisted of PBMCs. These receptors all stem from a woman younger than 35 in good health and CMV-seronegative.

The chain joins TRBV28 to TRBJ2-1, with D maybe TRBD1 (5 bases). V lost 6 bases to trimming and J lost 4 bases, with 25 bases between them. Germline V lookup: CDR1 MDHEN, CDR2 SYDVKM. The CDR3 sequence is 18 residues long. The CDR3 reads CASSLRGRLFAGYNEQFF. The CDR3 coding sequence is TGTGCCAGCAGCCTTAGGGGCCGGTTGTTTGCAGGGTACAATGAGCAGTTCTTC.

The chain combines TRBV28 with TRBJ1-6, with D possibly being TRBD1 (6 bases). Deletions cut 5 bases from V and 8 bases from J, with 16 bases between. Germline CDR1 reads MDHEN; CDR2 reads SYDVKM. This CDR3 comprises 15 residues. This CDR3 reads CASSTPQGRHSPLHF. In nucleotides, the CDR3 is TGTGCCAGCAGTACCCCGCAGGGGAGACATTCACCCCTCCACTTT.

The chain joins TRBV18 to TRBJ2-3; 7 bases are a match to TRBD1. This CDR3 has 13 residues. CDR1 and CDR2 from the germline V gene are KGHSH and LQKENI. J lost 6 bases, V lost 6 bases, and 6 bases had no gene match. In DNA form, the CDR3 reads TGTGCCAGCTCCCTTGACAGGGAGGATACGCAGTATTTT. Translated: CASSLDREDTQYF.

Written as DNA, the CDR3 is TGTGCCAGCAGCTTGGCTGAGGTTCCCTACGAGCAGTACTTC. This codes for CASSLAEVPYEQYF. The gene calls are TRBV5-4 and TRBJ2-7; unclear D gene. The CDR3 length is 14 residues. V was cut by 0 bases and J by 2 bases, with 9 bases left in between. Germline V gives CDR1 SGHNT, CDR2 YYREEE (reference sequence).

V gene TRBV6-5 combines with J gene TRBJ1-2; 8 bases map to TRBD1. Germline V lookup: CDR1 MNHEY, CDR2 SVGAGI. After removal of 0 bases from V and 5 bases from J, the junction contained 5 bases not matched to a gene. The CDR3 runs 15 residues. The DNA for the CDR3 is TGTGCCAGCAGTTACTCAGGACAGGGATCGTATGGCTACACCTTC. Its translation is CASSYSGQGSYGYTF.

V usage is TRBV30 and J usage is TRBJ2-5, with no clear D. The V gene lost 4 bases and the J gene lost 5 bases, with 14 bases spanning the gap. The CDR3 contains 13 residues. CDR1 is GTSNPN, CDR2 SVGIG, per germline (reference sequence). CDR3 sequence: CAWNTNSRETQYF. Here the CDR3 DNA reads TGTGCCTGGAACACCAATTCTAGGGAGACCCAGTACTTC. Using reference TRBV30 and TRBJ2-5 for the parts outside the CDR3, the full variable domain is SQTIHQWPATLVQPVGSPLSLECTVEGTSNPNLYWYRQAAGRGLQLLFYSVGIGQISSEVPQNLSASRPQDRQFILSSKKLLLSDSGFYLCAWNTNSRETQYFGPGTRLLVL.

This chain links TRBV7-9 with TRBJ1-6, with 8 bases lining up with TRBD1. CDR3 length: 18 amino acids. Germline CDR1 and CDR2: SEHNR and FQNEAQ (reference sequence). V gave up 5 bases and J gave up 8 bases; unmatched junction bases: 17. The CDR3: CASSRTPIRTGRDSPLHF. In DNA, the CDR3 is TGTGCCAGCAGCCGTACCCCGATAAGGACAGGGCGGGATTCACCCCTCCACTTT.

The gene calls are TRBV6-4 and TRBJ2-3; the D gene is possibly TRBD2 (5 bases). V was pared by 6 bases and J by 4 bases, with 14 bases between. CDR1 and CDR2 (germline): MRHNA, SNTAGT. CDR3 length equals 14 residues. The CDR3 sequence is CASSPGDGADTQYF. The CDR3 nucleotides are TGTGCCAGCAGCCCCGGGGATGGGGCAGATACGCAGTATTTT.

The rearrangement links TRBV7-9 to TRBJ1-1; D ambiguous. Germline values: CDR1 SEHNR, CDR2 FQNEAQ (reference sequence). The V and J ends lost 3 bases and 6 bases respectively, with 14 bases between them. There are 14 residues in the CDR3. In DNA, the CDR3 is TGTGCCAGCAGCTTGTCGGGAACTGACCCTGAAGCTTTCTTT. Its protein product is CASSLSGTDPEAFF.

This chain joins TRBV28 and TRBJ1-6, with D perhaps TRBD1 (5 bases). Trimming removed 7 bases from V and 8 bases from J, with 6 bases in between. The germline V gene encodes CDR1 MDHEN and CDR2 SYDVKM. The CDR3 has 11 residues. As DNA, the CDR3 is TGTGCCAGCATAGGGGATTCACCCCTCCACTTT. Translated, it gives CASIGDSPLHF. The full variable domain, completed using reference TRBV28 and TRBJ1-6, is DVKVTQSSRYLVKRTGEKVFLECVQDMDHENMFWYRQDPGLGLRLIYFSYDVKMKEKGDIPEGYSVSREKKERFSLILESASTNQTSMYLCASIGDSPLHFGNGTRLTVT.

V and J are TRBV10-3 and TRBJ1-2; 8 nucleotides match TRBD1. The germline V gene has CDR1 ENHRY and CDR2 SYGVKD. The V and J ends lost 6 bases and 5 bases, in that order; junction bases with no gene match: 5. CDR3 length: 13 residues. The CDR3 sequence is CAIRAGGDYGYTF. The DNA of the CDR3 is TGTGCCATCAGGGCAGGGGGCGATTATGGCTACACCTTC.

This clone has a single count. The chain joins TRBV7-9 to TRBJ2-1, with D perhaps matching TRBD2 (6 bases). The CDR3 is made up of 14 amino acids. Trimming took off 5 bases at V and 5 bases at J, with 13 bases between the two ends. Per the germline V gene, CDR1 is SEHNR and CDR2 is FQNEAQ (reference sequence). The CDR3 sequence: CASSGGTPNNEQFF. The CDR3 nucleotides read TGTGCCAGCAGCGGCGGGACTCCGAACAATGAGCAGTTCTTC. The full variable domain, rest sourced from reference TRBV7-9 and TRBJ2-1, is DTGVSQNPRHKITKRGQNVTFRCDPISEHNRLYWYRQTLGQGPEFLTYFQNEAQLEKSRLLSDRFSAERPKGSFSTLEIQRTEQGDSAMYLCASSGGTPNNEQFFGPGTRLTVL.

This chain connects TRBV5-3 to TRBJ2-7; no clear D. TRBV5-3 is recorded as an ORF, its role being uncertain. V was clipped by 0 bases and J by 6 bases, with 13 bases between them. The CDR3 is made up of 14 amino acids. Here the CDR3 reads CARSLGALPLEQYF. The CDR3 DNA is TGTGCCAGAAGCTTGGGGGCGCTACCCCTCGAGCAGTACTTC.

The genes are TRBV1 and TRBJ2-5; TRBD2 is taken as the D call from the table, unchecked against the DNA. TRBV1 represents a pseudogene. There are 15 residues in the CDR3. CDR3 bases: TGCACCAGCAGCCAAGATATCGGTTTCCAAGAGACCCAGTACTTC. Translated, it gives CTSSQDIGFQETQYF.

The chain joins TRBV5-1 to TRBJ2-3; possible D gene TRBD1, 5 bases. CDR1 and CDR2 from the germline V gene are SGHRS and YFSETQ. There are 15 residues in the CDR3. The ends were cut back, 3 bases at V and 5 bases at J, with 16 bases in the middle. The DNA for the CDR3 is TGCGCCAGCAGCTCTCAGGTGGGGCGACAAGATACGCAGTATTTT. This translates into CASSSQVGRQDTQYF.

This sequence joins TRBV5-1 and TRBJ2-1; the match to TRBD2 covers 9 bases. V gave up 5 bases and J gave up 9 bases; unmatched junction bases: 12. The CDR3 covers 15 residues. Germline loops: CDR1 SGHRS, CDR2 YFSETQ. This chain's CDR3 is CASSFTGTSNGEQFF. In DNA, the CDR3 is TGCGCCAGCAGTTTTACCGGGACTAGCAACGGTGAGCAGTTCTTC.

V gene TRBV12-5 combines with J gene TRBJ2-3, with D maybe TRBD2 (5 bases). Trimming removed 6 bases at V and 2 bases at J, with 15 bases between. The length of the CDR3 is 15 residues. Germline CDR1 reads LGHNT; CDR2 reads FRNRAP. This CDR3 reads CASGYEAGYTDTQYF. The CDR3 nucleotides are TGTGCTAGTGGATATGAGGCGGGTTACACAGATACGCAGTATTTT.

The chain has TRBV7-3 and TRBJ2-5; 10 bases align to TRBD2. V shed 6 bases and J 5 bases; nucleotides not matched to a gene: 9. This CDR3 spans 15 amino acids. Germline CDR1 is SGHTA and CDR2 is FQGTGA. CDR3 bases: TGTGCCAGCAGTCCTAGCGGGAGTTTTGGGGAGACCCAGTACTTC. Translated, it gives CASSPSGSFGETQYF. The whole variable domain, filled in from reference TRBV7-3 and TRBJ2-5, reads GAGVSQTPSNKVTEKGKYVELRCDPISGHTALYWYRQSLGQGPEFLIYFQGTGAADDSGLPNDRFFAVRPEGSVSTLKIQRTERGDSAVYLCASSPSGSFGETQYFGPGTRLLVL.

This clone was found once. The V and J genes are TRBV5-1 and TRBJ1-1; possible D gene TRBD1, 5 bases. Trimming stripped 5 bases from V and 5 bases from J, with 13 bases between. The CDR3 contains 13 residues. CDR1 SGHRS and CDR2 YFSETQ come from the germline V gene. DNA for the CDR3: TGCGCCAGCAGGGGCGGGGACGAAACTGAAGCTTTCTTT. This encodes CASRGGDETEAFF.

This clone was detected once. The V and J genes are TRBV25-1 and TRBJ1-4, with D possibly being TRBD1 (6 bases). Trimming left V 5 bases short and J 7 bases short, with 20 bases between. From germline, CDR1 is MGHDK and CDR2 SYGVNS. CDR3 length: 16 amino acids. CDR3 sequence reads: CASSSLFGGRGEKLFF. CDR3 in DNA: TGTGCCAGCAGTTCGTTGTTCGGGGGGCGAGGTGAAAAACTGTTTTTT. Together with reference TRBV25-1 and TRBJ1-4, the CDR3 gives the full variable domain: EADIYQTPRYLVIGTGKKITLECSQTMGHDKMYWYQQDPGMELHLIHYSYGVNSTEKGDLSSESTVSRIRTEHFPLTLESARPSHTSQYLCASSSLFGGRGEKLFFGSGTQLSVL.

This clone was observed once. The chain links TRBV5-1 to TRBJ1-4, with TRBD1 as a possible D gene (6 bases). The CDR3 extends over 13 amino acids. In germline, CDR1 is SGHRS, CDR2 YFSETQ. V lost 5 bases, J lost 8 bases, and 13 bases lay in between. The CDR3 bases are TGCGCCAGCAGGATTGGAGACAGGGAAAAACTGTTTTTT. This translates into CASRIGDREKLFF.

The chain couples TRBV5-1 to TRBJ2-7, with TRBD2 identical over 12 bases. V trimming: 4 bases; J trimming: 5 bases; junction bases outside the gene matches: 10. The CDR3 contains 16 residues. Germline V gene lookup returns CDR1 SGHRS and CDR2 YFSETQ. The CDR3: CASSPRLAGVPHEQYF. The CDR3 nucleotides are TGCGCCAGCAGCCCTAGACTAGCGGGAGTCCCACACGAGCAGTACTTC.

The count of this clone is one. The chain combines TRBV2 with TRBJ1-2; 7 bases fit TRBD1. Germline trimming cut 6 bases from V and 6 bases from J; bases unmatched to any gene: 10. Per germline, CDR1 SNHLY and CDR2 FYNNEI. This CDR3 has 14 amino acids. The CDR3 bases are TGTGCCAGCAGCGGCCAGACAGGGCTAGATGGCTACACCTTC. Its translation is CASSGQTGLDGYTF.

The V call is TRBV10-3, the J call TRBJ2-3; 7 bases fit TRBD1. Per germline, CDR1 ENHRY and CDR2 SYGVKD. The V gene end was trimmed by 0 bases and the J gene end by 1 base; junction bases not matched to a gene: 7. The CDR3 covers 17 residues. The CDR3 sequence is CAISESRGGVGTDTQYF. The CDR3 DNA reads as TGTGCCATCAGTGAGTCTAGAGGGGGCGTGGGCACAGATACGCAGTATTTT.

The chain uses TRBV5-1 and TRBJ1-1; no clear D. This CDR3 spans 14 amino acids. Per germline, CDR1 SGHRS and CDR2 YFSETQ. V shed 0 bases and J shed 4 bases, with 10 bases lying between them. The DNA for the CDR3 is TGCGCCAGCAGCTTGGAATGGGCGGGCACTGAAGCTTTCTTT. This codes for CASSLEWAGTEAFF.

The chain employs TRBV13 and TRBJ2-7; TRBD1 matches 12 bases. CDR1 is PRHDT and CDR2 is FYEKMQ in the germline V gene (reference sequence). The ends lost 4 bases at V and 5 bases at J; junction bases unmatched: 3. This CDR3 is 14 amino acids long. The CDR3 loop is CASSSGQGAHEQYF. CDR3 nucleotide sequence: TGTGCCAGCAGCTCGGGACAGGGGGCTCACGAGCAGTACTTC.

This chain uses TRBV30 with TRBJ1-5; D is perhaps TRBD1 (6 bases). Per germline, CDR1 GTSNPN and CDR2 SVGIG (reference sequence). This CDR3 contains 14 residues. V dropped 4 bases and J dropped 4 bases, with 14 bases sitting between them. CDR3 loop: CAWNKGVMNQPQHF. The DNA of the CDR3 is TGTGCCTGGAATAAGGGGGTGATGAATCAGCCCCAGCATTTT.

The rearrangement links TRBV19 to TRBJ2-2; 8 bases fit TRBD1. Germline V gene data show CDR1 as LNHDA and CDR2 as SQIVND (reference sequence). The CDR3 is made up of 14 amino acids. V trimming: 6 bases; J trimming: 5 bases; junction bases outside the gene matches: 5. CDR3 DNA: TGTGCCAGTAGCCAAAACAGGGGGACCGGGGAGCTGTTTTTT. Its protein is CASSQNRGTGELFF.

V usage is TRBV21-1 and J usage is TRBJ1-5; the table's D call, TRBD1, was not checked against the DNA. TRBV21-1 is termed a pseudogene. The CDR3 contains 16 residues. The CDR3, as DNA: TGTGCCAGCAGGGGACAGCCACCTAATAGCAATCAGCCCCAGCATTTT. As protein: CASRGQPPNSNQPQHF.

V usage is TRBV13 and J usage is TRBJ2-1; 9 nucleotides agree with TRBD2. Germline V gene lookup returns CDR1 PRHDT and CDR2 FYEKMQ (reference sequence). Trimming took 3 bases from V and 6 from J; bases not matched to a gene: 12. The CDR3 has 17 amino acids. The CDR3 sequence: CASSFFPAGGIPNEQFF. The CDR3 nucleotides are TGTGCCAGCAGCTTCTTCCCAGCGGGAGGAATTCCCAATGAGCAGTTCTTC.

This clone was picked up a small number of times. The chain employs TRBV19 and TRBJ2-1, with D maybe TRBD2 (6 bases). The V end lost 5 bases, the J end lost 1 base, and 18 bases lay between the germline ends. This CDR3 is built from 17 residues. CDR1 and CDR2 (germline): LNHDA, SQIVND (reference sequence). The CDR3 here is CASSRIAGTESYNEQFF. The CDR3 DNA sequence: TGTGCCAGTAGTCGAATCGCCGGGACTGAATCCTACAATGAGCAGTTCTTC. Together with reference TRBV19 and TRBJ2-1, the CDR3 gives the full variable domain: DGGITQSPKYLFRKEGQNVTLSCEQNLNHDAMYWYRQDPGQGLRLIYYSQIVNDFQKGDIAEGYSVSREKKESFPLTVTSAQKNPTAFYLCASSRIAGTESYNEQFFGPGTRLTVL.